This T cell receptor beta chain was sequenced during a study of OX40 agonist ivuxolimab in advanced cancers. Whole-study context: The study treated patients with ivuxolimab, an agonistic anti-OX40 (CD134) antibody. Allowance was made for prior anti-PD-1, anti-PD-L1 or anti-CTLA-4 therapy, and about 37% had some. Six ivuxolimab dose levels, 0.01 to 10 mg/kg, were given intravenously every 2 weeks. Points from the study as a whole: CD4+ and CD8+ blood T cells expanded clonally by week 6 at 0.1 to 3.0 mg/kg.

The table came from immunoSEQ multiplex PCR; TCRdb's copy has only in-frame clones and leaves some out. The sample comprises just over 40,000 clones, more than 75% of which are singletons, and about 16% rests with the top ten. The CDR3 has 16 residues. CDR1 KGHSH and CDR2 LQKENI come from the germline V gene. Trimming took off 0 bases at V and 1 base at J, with 11 bases between the two ends. A single count supports this clone. The antigen is undetermined. The sample was CD4+ or CD8+ T cells sorted from blood, taken in a trial of the OX40 agonist ivuxolimab. The chain recombines TRBV18 with TRBJ2-3; weak D call: TRBD2 (5 bases). The TCR sequence derives from an adult with an advanced solid tumor such as melanoma, head and neck, liver or kidney cancer. CDR3 in DNA: TGTGCCAGCTCACCACCGAGGGAAACAGGCACAGATACGCAGTATTTT. Translated, it gives CASSPPRETGTDTQYF.